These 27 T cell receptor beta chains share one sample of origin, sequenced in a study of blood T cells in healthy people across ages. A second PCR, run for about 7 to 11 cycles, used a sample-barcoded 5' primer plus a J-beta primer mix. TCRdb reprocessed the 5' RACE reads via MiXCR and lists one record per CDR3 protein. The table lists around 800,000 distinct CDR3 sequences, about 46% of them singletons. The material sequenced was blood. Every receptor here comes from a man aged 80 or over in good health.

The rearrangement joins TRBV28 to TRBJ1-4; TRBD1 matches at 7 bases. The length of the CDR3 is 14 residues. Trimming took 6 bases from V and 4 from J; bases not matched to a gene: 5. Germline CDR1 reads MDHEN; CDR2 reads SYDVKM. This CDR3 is CASSRQGINEKLFF. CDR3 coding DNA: TGTGCCAGCAGCCGACAGGGAATTAATGAAAAACTGTTTTTT.

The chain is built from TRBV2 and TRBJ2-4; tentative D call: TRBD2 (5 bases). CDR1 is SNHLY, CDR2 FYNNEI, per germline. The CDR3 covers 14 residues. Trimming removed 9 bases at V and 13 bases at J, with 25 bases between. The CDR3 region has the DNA TGTGCCAGTCAAGATCCAGCGGAGTACAATGAGCAGTACTTC. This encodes CASQDPAEYNEQYF.

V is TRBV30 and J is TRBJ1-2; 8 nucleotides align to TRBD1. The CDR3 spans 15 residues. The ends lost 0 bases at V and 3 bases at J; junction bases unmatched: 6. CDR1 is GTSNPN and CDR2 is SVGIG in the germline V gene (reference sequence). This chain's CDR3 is CAWSVPQGGDYGYTF. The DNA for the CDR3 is TGTGCCTGGAGTGTCCCACAGGGGGGAGACTATGGCTACACCTTC.

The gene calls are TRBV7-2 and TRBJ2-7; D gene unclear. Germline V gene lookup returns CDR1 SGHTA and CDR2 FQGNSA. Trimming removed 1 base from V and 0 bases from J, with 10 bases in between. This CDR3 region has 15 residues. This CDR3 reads CASSLGGVRSYEQYF. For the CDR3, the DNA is TGTGCCAGCAGCTTAGGTGGAGTCCGCTCCTACGAGCAGTACTTC.

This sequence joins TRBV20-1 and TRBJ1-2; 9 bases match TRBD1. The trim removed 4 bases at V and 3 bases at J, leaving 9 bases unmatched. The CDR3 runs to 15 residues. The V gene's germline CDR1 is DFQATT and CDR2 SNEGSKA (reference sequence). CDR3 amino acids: CSATGTGNLDYGYTF. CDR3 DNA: TGCAGTGCTACCGGGACAGGGAACCTTGACTATGGCTACACCTTC.

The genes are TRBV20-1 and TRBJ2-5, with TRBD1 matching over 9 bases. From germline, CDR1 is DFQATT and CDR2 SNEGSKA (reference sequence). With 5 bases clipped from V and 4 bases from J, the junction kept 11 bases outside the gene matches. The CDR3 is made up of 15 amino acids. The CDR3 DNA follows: TGCAGTGCTGAATCCCCGGGACAGGGCGCAGAGACCCAGTACTTC. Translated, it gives CSAESPGQGAETQYF.

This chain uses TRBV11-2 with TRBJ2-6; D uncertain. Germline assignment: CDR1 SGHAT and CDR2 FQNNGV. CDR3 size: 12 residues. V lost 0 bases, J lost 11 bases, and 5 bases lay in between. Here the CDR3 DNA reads TGTGCCAGCAGCTTAGAAACGGACGTCCTGACTTTC. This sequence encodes CASSLETDVLTF.

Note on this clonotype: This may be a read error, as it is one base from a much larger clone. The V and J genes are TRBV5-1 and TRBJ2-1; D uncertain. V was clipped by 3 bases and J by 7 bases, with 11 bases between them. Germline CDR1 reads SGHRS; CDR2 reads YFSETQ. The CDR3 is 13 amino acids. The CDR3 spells CASSYIGQNEQFF. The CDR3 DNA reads TGCGCCAGCAGCTATATTGGCCAAAATGAGCAGTTCTTC.

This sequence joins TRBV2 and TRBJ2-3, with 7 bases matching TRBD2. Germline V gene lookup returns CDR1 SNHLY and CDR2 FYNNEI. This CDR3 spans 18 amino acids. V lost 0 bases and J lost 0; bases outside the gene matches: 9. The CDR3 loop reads CASSEATSSGTSTDTQYF. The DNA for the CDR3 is TGTGCCAGCAGTGAAGCTACGTCTAGCGGAACTAGCACAGATACGCAGTATTTT.

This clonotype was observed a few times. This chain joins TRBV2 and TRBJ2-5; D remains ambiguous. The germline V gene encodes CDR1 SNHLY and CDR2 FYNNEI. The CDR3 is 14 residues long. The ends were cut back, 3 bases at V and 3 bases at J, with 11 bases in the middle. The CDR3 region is CASSDPLSKETQYF. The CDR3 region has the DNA TGTGCCAGCAGTGACCCCCTGTCGAAAGAGACCCAGTACTTC.

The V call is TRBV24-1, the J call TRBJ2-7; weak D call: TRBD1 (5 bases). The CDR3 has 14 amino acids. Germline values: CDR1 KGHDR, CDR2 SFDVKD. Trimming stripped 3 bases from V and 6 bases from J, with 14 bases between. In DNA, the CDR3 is TGTGCCACCAGTGATCCGACAGTTACCGGCGAGCAGTACTTC. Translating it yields CATSDPTVTGEQYF.

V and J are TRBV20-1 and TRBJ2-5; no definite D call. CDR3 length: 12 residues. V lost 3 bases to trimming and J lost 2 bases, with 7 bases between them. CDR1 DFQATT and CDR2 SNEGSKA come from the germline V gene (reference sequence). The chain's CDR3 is CSASLLQETQYF. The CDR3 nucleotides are TGCAGTGCTAGTCTGCTGCAAGAGACCCAGTACTTC.

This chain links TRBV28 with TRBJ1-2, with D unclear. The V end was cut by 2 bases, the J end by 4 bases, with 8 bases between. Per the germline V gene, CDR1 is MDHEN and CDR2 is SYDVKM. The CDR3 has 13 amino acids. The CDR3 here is CASSLVSSYGYTF. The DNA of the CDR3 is TGTGCCAGCAGTTTAGTCAGTAGCTATGGCTACACCTTC.

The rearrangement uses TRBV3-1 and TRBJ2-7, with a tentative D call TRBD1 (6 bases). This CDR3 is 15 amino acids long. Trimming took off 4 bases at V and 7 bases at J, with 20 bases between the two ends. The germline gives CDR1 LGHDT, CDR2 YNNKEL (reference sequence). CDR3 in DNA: TGTGCCAGCAGCCGGGATCCGACAGGTAACAATGAGCAGTACTTC. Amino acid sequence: CASSRDPTGNNEQYF.

For the CDR3, the DNA is TGTGCCAGCTCATCAGCGGGAGGCGACAAAAACATTCAGTACTTC. This sequence encodes CASSSAGGDKNIQYF. The V gene is TRBV18, the J gene TRBJ2-4; 9 nucleotides align to TRBD2. Trimming cost V 5 bases and J 3 bases; bases outside gene matches: 5. Germline assignment: CDR1 KGHSH and CDR2 LQKENI. This CDR3 comprises 15 residues.

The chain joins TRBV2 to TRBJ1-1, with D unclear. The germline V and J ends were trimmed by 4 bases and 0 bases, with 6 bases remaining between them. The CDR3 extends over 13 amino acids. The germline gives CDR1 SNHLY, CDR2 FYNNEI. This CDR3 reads CASSAVMNTEAFF. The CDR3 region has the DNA TGTGCCAGCAGTGCAGTCATGAACACTGAAGCTTTCTTT.

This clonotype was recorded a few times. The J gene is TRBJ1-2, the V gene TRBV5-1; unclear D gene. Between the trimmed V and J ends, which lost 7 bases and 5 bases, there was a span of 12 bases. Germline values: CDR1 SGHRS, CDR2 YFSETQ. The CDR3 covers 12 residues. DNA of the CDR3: TGCGCCAGCTCCGAAGGATGGTATGGCTACACCTTC. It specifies CASSEGWYGYTF.

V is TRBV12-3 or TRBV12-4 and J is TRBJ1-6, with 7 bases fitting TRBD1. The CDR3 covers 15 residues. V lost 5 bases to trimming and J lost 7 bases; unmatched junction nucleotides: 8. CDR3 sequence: CASSPLGTANSPLHF. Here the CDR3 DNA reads TGTGCCAGCAGTCCCCTCGGGACAGCGAATTCACCCCTCCACTTT.

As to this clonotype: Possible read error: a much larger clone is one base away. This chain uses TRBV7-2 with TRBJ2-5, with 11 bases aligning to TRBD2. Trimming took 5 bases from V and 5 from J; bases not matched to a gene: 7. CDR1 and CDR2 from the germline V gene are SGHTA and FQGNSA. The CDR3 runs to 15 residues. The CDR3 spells CASSIGLAGYETQYF. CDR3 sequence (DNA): TGTGCCAGCAGCATAGGACTAGCGGGCTACGAGACCCAGTACTTC. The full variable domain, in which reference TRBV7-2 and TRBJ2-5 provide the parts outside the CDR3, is GAGVSQSPSNKVTEKGKDVELRCDPISGHTALYWYRQSLGQGLEFLIYFQGNSAPDKSGLPSDRFSAERTGGSVSTLTIQRTQQEDSAVYLCASSIGLAGYETQYFGPGTRLLVL.

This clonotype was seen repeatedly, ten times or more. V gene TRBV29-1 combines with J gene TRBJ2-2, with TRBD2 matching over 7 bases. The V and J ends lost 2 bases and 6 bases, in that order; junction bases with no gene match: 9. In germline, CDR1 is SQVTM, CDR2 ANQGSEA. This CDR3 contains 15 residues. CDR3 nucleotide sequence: TGCAGCGTTGAACTAGCGGTCTCGATCGCCGGGGAGCTGTTTTTT. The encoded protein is CSVELAVSIAGELFF.

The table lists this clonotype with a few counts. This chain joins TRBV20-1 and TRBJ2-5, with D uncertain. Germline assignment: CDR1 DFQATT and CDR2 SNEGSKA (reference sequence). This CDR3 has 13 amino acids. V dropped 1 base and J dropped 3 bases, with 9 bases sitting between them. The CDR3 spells CSARVVAKETQYF. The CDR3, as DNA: TGCAGTGCTAGAGTCGTAGCAAAAGAGACCCAGTACTTC.

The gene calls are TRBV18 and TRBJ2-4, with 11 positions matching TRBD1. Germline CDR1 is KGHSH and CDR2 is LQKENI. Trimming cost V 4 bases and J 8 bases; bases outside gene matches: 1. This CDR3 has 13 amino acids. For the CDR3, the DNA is TGTGCCAGCTCACGGGGACAGGGGGACATTCAGTACTTC. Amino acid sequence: CASSRGQGDIQYF.

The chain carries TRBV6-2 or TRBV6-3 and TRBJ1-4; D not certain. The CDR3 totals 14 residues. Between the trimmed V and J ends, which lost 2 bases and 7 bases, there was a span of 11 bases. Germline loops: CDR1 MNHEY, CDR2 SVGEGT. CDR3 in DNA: TGTGCCAGCAGTTACAACCGATTGTCTGAAAAACTGTTTTTT. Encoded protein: CASSYNRLSEKLFF.

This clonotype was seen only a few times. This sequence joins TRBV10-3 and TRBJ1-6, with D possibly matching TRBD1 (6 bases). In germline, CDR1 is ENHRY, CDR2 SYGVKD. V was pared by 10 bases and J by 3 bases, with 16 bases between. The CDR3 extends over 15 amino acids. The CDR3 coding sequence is TGTGCCACCGCAGGGGATAGCCACTATAATTCACCCCTCCACTTT. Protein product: CATAGDSHYNSPLHF.

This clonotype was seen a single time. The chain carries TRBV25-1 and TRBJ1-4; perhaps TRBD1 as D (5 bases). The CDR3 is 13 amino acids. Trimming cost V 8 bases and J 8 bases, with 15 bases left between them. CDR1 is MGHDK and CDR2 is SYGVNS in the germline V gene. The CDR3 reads CASVESGTEKLFF. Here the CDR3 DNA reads TGTGCCAGCGTTGAGTCAGGGACCGAAAAACTGTTTTTT.

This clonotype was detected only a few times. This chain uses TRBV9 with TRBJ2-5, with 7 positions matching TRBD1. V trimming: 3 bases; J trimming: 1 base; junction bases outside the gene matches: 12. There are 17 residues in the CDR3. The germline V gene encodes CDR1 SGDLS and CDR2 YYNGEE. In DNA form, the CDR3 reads TGTGCCAGCAGCGATCTACAGGGGCGCGGTCCCCAAGAGACCCAGTACTTC. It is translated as CASSDLQGRGPQETQYF.

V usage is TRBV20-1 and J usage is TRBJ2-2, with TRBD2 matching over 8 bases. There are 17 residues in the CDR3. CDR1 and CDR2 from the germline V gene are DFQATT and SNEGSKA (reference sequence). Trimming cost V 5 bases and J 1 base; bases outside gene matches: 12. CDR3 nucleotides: TGCAGTGCTCAGCGGGAGAGTCCATATATGAACACCGGGGAGCTGTTTTTT. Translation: CSAQRESPYMNTGELFF.